This T cell receptor (beta chain) was identified in a study of tumour-infiltrating T cells in Burkitt lymphoma. Study overall: Survival, overall and progression-free, tracked with productive clonality.

Repertoires were generated with immunoSEQ multiplex PCR, while TCRdb's copy carries only in-frame clones and drops some. This sample yields some 2,200 clones, of which 60% to 80% are seen a single time; roughly 21% belongs to the top ten. The CDR3 runs 16 residues. CDR1 is MNHEY and CDR2 is SMNVEV in the germline V gene (reference sequence). V was cut by 0 bases and J by 0 bases, with 9 bases left in between. Sequencing was performed on tumor tissue. V is TRBV27 and J is TRBJ1-3; D not certain. The receptor comes from a human donor with diffuse large B-cell lymphoma. In DNA, the CDR3 is TGTGCCAGCAGTTTATCCCATCCAAACTCTGGAAACACCATATATTTT. Translation gives CASSLSHPNSGNTIYF.